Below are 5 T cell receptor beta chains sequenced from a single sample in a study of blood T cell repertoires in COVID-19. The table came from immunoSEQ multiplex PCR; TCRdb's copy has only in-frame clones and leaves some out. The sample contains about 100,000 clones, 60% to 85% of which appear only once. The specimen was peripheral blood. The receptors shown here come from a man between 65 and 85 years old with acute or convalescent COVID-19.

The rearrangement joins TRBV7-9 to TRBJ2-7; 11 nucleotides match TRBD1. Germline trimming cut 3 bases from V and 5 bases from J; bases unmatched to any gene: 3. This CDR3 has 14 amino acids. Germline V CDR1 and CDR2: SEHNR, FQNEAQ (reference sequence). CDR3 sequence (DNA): TGTGCCAGCAGCTTGGACAGGGGGCCCGACGAGCAGTACTTC. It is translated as CASSLDRGPDEQYF.

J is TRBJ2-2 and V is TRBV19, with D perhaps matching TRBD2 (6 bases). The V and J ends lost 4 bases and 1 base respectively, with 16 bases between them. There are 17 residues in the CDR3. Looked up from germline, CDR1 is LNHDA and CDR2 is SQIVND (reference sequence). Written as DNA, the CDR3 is TGTGCCAGTAGTAACTACCCGCCGGGACTGAACACCGGGGAGCTGTTTTTT. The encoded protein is CASSNYPPGLNTGELFF.

The CDR3 coding sequence is TGTGCCAGCAGTGGTACAGGGGGCTGGAATTCACCCCTCCACTTT. This sequence encodes CASSGTGGWNSPLHF. The chain carries TRBV7-9 and TRBJ1-6; the match to TRBD1 covers 9 bases. Germline V gives CDR1 SEHNR, CDR2 FQNEAQ (reference sequence). The CDR3 is made up of 15 amino acids. V lost 6 bases to trimming and J lost 7 bases; unmatched junction nucleotides: 7. The full variable domain, in which reference TRBV7-9 and TRBJ1-6 provide the parts outside the CDR3, is DTGVSQNPRHKITKRGQNVTFRCDPISEHNRLYWYRQTLGQGPEFLTYFQNEAQLEKSRLLSDRFSAERPKGSFSTLEIQRTEQGDSAMYLCASSGTGGWNSPLHFGNGTRLTVT.

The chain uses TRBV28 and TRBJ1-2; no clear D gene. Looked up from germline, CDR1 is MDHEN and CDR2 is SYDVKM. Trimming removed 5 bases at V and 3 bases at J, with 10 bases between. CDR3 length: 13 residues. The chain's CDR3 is CASSPGLDYGYTF. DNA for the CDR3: TGTGCCAGCAGTCCTGGACTTGACTATGGCTACACCTTC.

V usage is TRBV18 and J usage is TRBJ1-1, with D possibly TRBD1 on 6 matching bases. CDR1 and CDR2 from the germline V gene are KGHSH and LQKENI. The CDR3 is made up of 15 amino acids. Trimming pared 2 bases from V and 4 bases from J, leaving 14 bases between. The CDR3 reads CASSPISGHITEAFF. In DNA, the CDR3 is TGTGCCAGCTCACCAATTTCGGGACATATCACTGAAGCTTTCTTT. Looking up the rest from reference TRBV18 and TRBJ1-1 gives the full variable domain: NAGVMQNPRHLVRRRGQEARLRCSPMKGHSHVYWYRQLPEEGLKFMVYLQKENIIDESGMPKERFSAEFPKEGPSILRIQQVVRGDSAAYFCASSPISGHITEAFFGQGTRLTVV.